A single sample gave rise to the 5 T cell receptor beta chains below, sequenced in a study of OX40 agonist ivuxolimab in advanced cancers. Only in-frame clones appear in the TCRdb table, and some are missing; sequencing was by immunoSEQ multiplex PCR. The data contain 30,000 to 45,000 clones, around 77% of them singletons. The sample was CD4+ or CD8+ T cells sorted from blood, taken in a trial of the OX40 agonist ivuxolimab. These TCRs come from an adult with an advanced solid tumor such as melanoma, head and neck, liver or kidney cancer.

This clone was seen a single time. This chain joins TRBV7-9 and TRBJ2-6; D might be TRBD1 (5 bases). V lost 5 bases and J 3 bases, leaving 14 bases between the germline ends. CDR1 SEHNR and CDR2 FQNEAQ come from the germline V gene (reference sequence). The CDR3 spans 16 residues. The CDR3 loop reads CASSLGVGRGANVLTF. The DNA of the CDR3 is TGTGCCAGCAGCCTAGGGGTGGGTCGTGGGGCCAACGTCCTGACTTTC.

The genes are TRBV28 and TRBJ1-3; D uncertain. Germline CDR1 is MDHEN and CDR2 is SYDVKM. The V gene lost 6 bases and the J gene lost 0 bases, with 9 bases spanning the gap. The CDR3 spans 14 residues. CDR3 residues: CASSRHSSGNTIYF. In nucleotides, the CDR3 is TGTGCCAGCAGCCGTCACAGCTCTGGAAACACCATATATTTT.

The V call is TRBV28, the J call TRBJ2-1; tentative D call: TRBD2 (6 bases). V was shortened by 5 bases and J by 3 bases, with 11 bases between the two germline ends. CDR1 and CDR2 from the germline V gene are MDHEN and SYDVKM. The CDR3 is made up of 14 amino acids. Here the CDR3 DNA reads TGTGCCAGCAGTGAAACCGGGAGCTACAATGAGCAGTTCTTC. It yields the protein CASSETGSYNEQFF.

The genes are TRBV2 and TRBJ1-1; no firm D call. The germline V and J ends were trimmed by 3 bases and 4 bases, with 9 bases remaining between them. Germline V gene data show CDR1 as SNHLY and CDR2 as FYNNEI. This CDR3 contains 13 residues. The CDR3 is CASSETRFTEAFF. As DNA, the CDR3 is TGTGCCAGCAGTGAGACCAGGTTCACTGAAGCTTTCTTT.

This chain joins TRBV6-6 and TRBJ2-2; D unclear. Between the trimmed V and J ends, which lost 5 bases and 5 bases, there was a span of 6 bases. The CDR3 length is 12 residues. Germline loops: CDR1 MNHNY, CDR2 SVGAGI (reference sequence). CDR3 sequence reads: CASSPGTGELFF. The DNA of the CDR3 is TGTGCCAGCAGTCCTGGGACCGGGGAGCTGTTTTTT.